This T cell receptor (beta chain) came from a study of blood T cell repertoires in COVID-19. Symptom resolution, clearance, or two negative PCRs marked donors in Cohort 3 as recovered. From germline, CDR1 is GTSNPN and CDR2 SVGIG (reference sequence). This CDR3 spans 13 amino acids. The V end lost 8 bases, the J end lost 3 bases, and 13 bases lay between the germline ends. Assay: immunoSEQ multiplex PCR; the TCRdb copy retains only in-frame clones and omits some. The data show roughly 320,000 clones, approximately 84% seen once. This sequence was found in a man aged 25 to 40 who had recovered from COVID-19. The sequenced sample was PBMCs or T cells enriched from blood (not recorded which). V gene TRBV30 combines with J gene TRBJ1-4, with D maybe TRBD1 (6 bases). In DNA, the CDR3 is TGTGCCGGGCGACAGGTGGCTAATGAAAAACTGTTTTTT. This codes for CAGRQVANEKLFF.